The source of this T cell receptor (beta chain) is a study of CD8 T cells in ankylosing spondylitis. General study results and limits: Blood from ankylosing spondylitis patients appeared to carry a characteristic roughly eight-variant TCR beta motif.

TCRdb reprocessed the 5' RACE reads with MiXCR, giving one entry per CDR3 protein. The sample contains roughly 490,000 distinct CDR3 sequences, approximately 5% of which appear only once. CDR1 is MNHNS and CDR2 is SASEGT in the germline V gene. This CDR3 spans 15 amino acids. V lost 6 bases and J 7 bases, leaving 16 bases between the germline ends. This clonotype was detected many times. Its matching antigen is unknown. The genes are TRBV6-1 and TRBJ1-6; the D is unclear. The sample comprised blood, either unsorted or a sorted T cell fraction (not recorded which). The TCR comes from a male donor with ankylosing spondylitis. This chain's CDR3 is CASSPLRAVNSPLHF. The CDR3, as DNA: TGTGCCAGCAGCCCTCTAAGGGCGGTGAATTCACCCCTCCACTTT.